This T cell receptor beta chain was sequenced for a study of OX40 agonist ivuxolimab in advanced cancers. Study context: At doses from 0.01 to 10 mg/kg, patients were given intravenous ivuxolimab every 2 weeks.

Method: immunoSEQ multiplex PCR; TCRdb's copy keeps in-frame clones and lacks some. The data hold roughly 70,000 clones, with 88% observed a single time. The count of this clone is one. This material consisted of CD4+ or CD8+ T cells sorted from blood, taken in a trial of the OX40 agonist ivuxolimab. The TCR sequence derives from an adult with an advanced solid tumor such as melanoma, head and neck, liver or kidney cancer.

The CDR3 nucleotides are TGTGCCAGCAGTCCCCGGACAGGGGTTTGGAATGAGCAGTTCTTC. Its translation: CASSPRTGVWNEQFF. The genes are TRBV6-5 and TRBJ2-1; 9 nucleotides line up with TRBD1. The CDR3 has 15 residues. Germline V gene lookup returns CDR1 MNHEY and CDR2 SVGAGI. Trimming took 5 bases from V and 7 from J; bases not matched to a gene: 9.